This T cell receptor beta chain is drawn from a study of identical twins. Study-level points and caveats: The conclusions drew on cross-sectional statistical analysis instead of tracking the same donors. Twin-shared out-of-frame alpha sequences showed excess low generation probability.

Unique molecular identifiers were present on the cDNA, and a universal primer site came from template switching. TCRdb re-called the 5' RACE reads through MiXCR, storing one row per CDR3 protein. The sample records 1.5 million to 2 million distinct CDR3 sequences, roughly 35% being singletons. This clonotype has ten or more counts. What it recognizes is unknown. The junction departs from germline at one end; a sequencing error may be responsible. Germline CDR1 reads SGHRS; CDR2 reads YFSETQ. The CDR3 extends over 14 amino acids. Every donor was a healthy Caucasian. The sequence was collected from a newborn girl in good health. The sample taken for sequencing was cord blood. The rearrangement links TRBV5-1 to TRBJ2-7; 7 nucleotides match TRBD1. CDR3 nucleotides: TGTGCCAGCAGCTTAGAGGGGGCTCCCTACGAGCAGTACTTC. This translates into CASSLEGAPYEQYF.